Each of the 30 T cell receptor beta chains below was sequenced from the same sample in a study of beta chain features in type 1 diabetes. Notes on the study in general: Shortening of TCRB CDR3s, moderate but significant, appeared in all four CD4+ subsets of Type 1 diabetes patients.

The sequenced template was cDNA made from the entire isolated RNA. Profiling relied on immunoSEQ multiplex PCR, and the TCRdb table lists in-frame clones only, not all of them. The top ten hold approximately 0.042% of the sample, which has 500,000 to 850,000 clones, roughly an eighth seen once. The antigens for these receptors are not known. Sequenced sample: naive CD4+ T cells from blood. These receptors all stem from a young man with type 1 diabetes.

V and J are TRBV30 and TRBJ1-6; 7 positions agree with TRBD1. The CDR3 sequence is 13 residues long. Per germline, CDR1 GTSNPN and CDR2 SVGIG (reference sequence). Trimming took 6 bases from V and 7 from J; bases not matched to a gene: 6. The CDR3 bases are TGTGCCTGTCCCTCAGGGGGGAATTCACCCCTCCACTTT. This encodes CACPSGGNSPLHF.

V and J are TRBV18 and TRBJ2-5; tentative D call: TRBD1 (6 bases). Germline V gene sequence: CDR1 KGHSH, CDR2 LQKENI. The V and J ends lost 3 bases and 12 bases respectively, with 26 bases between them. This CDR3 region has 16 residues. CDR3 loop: CASSPSLPPGHQGEYF. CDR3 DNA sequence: TGTGCCAGCTCACCTTCACTCCCCCCGGGACATCAAGGAGAGTACTTC.

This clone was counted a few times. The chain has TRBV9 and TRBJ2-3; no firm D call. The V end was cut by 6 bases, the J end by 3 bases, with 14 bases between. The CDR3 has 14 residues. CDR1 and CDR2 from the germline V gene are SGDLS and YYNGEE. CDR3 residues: CASNKGAKTDTQYF. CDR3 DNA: TGTGCCAGCAACAAGGGCGCGAAAACAGATACGCAGTATTTT.

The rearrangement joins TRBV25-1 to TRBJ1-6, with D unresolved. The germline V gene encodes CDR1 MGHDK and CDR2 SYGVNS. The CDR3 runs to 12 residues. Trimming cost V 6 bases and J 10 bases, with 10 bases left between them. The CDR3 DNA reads TGTGCCAGCAGACCAACGGGGTCACCCCTCCACTTT. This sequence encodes CASRPTGSPLHF.

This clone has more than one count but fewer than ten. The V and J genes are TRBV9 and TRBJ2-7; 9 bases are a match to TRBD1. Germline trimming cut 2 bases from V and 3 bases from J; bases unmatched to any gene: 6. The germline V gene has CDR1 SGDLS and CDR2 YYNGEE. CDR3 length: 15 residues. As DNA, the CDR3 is TGTGCCAGCAGCGTGGGACAGGGTCTTTTCTACGAGCAGTACTTC. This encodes CASSVGQGLFYEQYF.

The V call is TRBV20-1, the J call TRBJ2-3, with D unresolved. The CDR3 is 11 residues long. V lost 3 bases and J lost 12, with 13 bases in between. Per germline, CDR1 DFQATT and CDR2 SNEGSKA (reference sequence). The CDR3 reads CSASLGLFQYF. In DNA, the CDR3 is TGCAGTGCTAGTTTAGGCCTATTCCAGTATTTT.

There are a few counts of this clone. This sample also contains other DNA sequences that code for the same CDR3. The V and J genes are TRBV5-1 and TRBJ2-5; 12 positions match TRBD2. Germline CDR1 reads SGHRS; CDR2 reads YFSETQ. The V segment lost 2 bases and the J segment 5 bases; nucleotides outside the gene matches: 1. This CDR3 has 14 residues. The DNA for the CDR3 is TGCGCCAGCAGCTTAGGACTAGCGGGGGAGACCCAGTACTTC. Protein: CASSLGLAGETQYF.

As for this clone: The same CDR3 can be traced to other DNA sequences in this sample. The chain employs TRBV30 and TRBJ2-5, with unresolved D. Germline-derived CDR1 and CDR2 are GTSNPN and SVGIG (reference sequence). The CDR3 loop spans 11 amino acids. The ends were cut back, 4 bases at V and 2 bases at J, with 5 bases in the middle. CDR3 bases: TGTGCCTGGACAGGTCAAGAGACCCAGTACTTC. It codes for CAWTGQETQYF.

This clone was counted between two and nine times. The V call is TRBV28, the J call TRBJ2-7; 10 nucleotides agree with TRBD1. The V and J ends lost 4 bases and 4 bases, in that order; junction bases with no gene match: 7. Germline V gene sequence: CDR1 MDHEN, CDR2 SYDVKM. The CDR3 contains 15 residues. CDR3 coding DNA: TGTGCCAGCAGTTCCCGGGACAGGGGATCTTACGAGCAGTACTTC. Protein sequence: CASSSRDRGSYEQYF.

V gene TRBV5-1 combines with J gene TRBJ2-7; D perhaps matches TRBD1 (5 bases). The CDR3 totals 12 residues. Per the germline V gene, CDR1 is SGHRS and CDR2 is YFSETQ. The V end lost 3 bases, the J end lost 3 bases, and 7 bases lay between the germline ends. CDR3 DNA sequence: TGCGCCAGCAGCTCCACAGGCTACGAGCAGTACTTC. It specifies CASSSTGYEQYF.

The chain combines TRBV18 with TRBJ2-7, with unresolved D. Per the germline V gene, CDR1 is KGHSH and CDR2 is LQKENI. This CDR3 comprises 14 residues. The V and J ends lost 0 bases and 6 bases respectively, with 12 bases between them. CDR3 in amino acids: CASSPPATRVEQYF. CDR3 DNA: TGTGCCAGCTCACCACCGGCTACACGGGTCGAGCAGTACTTC.

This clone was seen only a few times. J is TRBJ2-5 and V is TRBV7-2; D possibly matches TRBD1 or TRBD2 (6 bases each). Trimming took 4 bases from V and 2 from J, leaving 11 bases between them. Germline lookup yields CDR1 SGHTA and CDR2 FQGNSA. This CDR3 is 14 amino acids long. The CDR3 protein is CASSSTRGQETQYF. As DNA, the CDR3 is TGTGCCAGCAGCTCGACTAGGGGGCAAGAGACCCAGTACTTC.

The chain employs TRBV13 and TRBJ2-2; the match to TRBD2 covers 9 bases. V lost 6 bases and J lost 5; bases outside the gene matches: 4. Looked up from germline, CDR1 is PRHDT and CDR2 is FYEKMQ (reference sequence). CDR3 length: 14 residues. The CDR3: CASRTSGLTGELFF. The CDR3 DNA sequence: TGTGCCAGCAGGACTAGCGGTCTAACCGGGGAGCTGTTTTTT.

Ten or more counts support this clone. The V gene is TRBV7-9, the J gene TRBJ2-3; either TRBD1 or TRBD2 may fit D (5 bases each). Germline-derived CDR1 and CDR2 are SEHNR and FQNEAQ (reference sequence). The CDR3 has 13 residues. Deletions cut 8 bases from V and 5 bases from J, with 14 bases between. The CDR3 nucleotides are TGTGCCAGCCGGTACGGGGCACAAGATACGCAGTATTTT. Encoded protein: CASRYGAQDTQYF.

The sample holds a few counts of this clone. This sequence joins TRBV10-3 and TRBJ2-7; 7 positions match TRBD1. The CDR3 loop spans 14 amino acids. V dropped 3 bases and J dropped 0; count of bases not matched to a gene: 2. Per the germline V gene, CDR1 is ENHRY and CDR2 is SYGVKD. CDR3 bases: TGTGCCATCAGTGATGGGACAGTCTCCTACGAGCAGTACTTC. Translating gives CAISDGTVSYEQYF.

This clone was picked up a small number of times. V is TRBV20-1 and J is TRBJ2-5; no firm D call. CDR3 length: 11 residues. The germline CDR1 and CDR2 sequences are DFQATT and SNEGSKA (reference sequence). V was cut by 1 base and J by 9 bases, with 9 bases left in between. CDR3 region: CSARGFGPQYF. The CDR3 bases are TGCAGTGCTAGAGGATTCGGACCCCAGTACTTC.

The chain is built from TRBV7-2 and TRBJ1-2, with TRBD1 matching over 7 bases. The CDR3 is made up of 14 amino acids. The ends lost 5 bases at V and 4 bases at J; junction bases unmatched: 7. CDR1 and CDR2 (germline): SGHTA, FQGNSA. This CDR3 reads CASSERQGPYGYTF. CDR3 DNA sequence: TGTGCCAGCAGCGAGCGACAGGGCCCCTATGGCTACACCTTC.

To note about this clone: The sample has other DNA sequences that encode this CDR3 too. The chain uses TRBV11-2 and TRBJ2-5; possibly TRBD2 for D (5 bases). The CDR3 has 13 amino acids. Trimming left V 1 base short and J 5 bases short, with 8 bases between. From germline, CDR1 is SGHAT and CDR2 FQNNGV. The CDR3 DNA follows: TGTGCCAGCAGCTTAGCAGGCGGGGAGACCCAGTACTTC. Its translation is CASSLAGGETQYF.

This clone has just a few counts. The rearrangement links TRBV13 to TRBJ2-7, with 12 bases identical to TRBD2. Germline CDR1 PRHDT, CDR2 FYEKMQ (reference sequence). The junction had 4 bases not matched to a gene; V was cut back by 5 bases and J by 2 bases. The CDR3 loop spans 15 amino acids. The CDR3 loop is CASSAGLAGTYEQYF. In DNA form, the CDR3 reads TGTGCCAGCAGCGCAGGACTAGCGGGAACCTACGAGCAGTACTTC.

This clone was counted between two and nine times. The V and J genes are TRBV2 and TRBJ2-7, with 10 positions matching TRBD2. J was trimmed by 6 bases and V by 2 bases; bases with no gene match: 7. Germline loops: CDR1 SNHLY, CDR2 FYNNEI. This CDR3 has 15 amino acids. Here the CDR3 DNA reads TGTGCCAGCAGTGAACCTAGCGGGAGAACTGGCGAGCAGTACTTC. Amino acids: CASSEPSGRTGEQYF. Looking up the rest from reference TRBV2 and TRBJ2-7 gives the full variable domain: EPEVTQTPSHQVTQMGQEVILRCVPISNHLYFYWYRQILGQKVEFLVSFYNNEISEKSEIFDDQFSVERPDGSNFTLKIRSTKLEDSAMYFCASSEPSGRTGEQYFGPGTRLTVT.

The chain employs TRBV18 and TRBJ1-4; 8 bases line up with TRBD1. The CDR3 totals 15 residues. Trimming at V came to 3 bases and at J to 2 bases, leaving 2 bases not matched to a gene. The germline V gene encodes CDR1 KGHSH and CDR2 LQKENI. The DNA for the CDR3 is TGTGCCAGCTCACCCCGGACAGGGACTAATGAAAAACTGTTTTTT. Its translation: CASSPRTGTNEKLFF.

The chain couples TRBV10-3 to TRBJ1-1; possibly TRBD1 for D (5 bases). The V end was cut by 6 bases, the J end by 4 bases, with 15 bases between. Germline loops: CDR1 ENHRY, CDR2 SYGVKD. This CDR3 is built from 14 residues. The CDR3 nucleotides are TGTGCCATCAGCCCAGCAGGGATAACCACTGAAGCTTTCTTT. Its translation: CAISPAGITTEAFF.

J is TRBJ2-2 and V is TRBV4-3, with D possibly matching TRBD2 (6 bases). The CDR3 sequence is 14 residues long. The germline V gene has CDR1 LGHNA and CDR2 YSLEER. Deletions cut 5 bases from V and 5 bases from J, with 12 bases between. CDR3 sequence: CASSWGVGTGELFF. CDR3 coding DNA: TGCGCCAGCAGCTGGGGGGTTGGAACCGGGGAGCTGTTTTTT.

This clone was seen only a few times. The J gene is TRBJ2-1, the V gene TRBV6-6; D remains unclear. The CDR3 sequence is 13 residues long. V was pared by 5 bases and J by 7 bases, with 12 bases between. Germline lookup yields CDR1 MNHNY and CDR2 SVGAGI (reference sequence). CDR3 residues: CASSPSLVNEQFF. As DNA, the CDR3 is TGTGCCAGCAGTCCTTCACTGGTTAATGAGCAGTTCTTC.

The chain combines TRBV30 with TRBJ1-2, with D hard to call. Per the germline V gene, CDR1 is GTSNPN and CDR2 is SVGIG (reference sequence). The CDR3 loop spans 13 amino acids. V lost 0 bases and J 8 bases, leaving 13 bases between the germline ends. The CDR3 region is CAWSVRSGRGYTF. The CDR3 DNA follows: TGTGCCTGGAGTGTACGATCAGGACGCGGCTACACCTTC.

This CDR3 reads CSVERKETQYF. The CDR3 DNA reads TGCAGCGTTGAACGAAAAGAGACCCAGTACTTC. V gene TRBV29-1 combines with J gene TRBJ2-5; D ambiguous. The germline V gene encodes CDR1 SQVTM and CDR2 ANQGSEA. V lost 2 bases, J lost 3 bases, and 4 bases lay in between. This CDR3 comprises 11 residues. The whole variable domain, remainder taken from reference TRBV29-1 and TRBJ2-5, is SAVISQKPSRDICQRGTSLTIQCQVDSQVTMMFWYRQQPGQSLTLIATANQGSEATYESGFVIDKFPISRPNLTFSTLTVSNMSPEDSSIYLCSVERKETQYFGPGTRLLVL.

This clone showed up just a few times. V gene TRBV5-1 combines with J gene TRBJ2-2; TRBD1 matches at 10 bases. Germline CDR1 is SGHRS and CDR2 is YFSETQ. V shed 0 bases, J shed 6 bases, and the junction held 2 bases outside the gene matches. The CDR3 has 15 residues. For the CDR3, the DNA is TGCGCCAGCAGCTTGGGACAGGGGGCTGCCGGGGAGCTGTTTTTT. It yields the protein CASSLGQGAAGELFF.

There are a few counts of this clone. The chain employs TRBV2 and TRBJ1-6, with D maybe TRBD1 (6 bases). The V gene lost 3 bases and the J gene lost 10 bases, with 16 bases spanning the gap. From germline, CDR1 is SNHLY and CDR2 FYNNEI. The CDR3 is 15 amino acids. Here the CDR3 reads CASSDSTGRGSPLHF. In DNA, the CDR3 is TGTGCCAGCAGTGACAGCACAGGGAGGGGATCACCCCTCCACTTT.

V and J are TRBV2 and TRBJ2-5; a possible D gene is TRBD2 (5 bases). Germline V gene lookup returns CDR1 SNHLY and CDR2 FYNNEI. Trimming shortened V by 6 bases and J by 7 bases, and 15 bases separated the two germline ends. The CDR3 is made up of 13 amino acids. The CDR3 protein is CASSPDFEGTQYF. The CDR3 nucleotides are TGTGCCAGCAGCCCGGACTTCGAGGGGACCCAGTACTTC.

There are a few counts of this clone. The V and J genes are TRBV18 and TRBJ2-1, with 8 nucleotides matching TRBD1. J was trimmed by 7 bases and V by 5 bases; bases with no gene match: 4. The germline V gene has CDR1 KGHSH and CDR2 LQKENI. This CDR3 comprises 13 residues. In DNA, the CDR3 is TGTGCCAGCTCAACCCAGGGGGCAAATGAGCAGTTCTTC. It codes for CASSTQGANEQFF.